These 3 T cell receptor beta chains originate from one sample sequenced in a study of beta chain features in type 1 diabetes. The authors reverse transcribed all of the isolated RNA, so sequencing captured expressed TCRB transcripts. The data were produced by immunoSEQ multiplex PCR, yet TCRdb's version contains in-frame clones alone and is incomplete. The sample shows some 360,000 clones, around 20% of them seen only once. Material: naive CD4+ T cells from blood. The receptors were sampled from a woman aged 18 to 35 in good health.

The chain couples TRBV5-8 to TRBJ2-3, with D perhaps matching TRBD1 (6 bases). The CDR3 has 15 residues. Trimming pared 7 bases from V and 9 bases from J, leaving 24 bases between. The germline V gene encodes CDR1 SGHTS and CDR2 YDEGEE. CDR3 sequence reads: CASSRGLGSVDTQYF. CDR3 DNA sequence: TGTGCCAGCTCCAGGGGCCTCGGCAGTGTCGACACGCAGTATTTT.

This clone was detected once. Other DNA sequences in the sample encode the same CDR3. The chain combines TRBV7-2 with TRBJ2-1, with D tentatively TRBD1 (5 bases). Looked up from germline, CDR1 is SGHTA and CDR2 is FQGNSA. This CDR3 has 12 amino acids. Between the trimmed V and J ends, which lost 5 bases and 6 bases, there was a span of 8 bases. The DNA of the CDR3 is TGTGCCAGCAGCATCCAGGGCAATGAGCAGTTCTTC. It is translated as CASSIQGNEQFF.

The chain recombines TRBV4-3 with TRBJ1-1; D perhaps matches TRBD1 (5 bases). CDR1 and CDR2 from the germline V gene are LGHNA and YSLEER. CDR3 length: 16 amino acids. Trimming took 0 bases from V and 4 from J, leaving 15 bases between them. The DNA for the CDR3 is TGCGCCAGCAGCCAAGATCATCAGGGAAGGAGCACTGAAGCTTTCTTT. Protein sequence: CASSQDHQGRSTEAFF.